The rows below give T cell receptor beta chains drawn from one sample of a study of cytomegalovirus exposure and HLA in healthy donors. Measured with immunoSEQ multiplex PCR; TCRdb has only the in-frame clones, and not every one. The top ten hold 2% to 2.5% of the sample, which has around 150,000 clones, just under 85% seen once. The sample was PBMCs. These TCRs come from a man in his thirties or forties in good health and CMV-seropositive. Both conserved end residues are part of each CDR3. A D gene is named only where the DNA matches it firmly. Only some rows state a clone size, as once, few, many or a class for expanded clones.

clone size	V gene	J gene	D gene	CDR3 length	CDR3 DNA	CDR3 protein
.	TRBV9	TRBJ1-2	.	15	TGTGCCAGCAGCGGAAGGGACTCCTCCCACTATGGCTACACCTTC	CASSGRDSSHYGYTF
few	TRBV7-9	TRBJ1-5	.	14	TGTGCCAGCAGCTCGGCAGGAAGCTATCAGCCCCAGCATTTT	CASSSAGSYQPQHF
.	TRBV6-5	TRBJ2-7	.	16	TGTGCCAGCAGTTACGTTCCTCCGCCCCGGGGATACGAGCAGTACTTC	CASSYVPPPRGYEQYF
once	TRBV5-1	TRBJ2-3	.	17	TGCGCCAGCAGCTTGGGATCGACAGCCGACTTCACAGATACGCAGTATTTT	CASSLGSTADFTDTQYF
.	TRBV9	TRBJ1-2	.	15	TGTGCCAGCATCAAGGACCCTTCAGGGAACTATGGCTACACCTTC	CASIKDPSGNYGYTF
few	TRBV4-1	TRBJ2-3	TRBD1	15	TGCGCCAGCAGCGGACAGGGGTTATACACAGATACGCAGTATTTT	CASSGQGLYTDTQYF
few	TRBV10-1	TRBJ1-2	.	14	TGCGCCAGCAGCCCCAGGGGAGCCTACTATGGCTACACCTTC	CASSPRGAYYGYTF
.	TRBV5-5	TRBJ2-7	TRBD1	14	TGTGCCAGCAGCACGGGACAGGGGGGGTACGAGCAGTACTTC	CASSTGQGGYEQYF
.	TRBV7-2	TRBJ1-2	TRBD1	18	TGTGCCAGCAGCCCGGGGACAGGGGGCCCCGGCCCTAACTATGGCTACACCTTC	CASSPGTGGPGPNYGYTF
.	TRBV4-2	TRBJ1-5	TRBD1	14	TGTGCCAGCAGCCAAGGGGACAGGAATCAGCCCCAGCATTTT	CASSQGDRNQPQHF
.	TRBV27	TRBJ1-5	.	15	TGTGCCAGCAAAAACAGGGTCGGCAGCAATCAGCCCCAGCATTTT	CASKNRVGSNQPQHF
.	TRBV18	TRBJ2-2	TRBD1	16	TGTGCCAGCTCACCTTCTCGGACAGGGGACACCGGGGAGCTGTTTTTT	CASSPSRTGDTGELFF
few	TRBV27	TRBJ1-5	.	14	TGTGCCAGCAGTTTTGGAGGGATTGATCAGCCCCAGCATTTT	CASSFGGIDQPQHF
.	TRBV6-5	TRBJ1-2	TRBD1	15	TGTGCCAGCAGTTACTCGATCAGGGGGAACTATGGCTACACCTTC	CASSYSIRGNYGYTF
few	TRBV9	TRBJ1-1	.	12	TGTGCCAGCAGCGTAGCAGGAACTGAAGCTTTCTTT	CASSVAGTEAFF
.	TRBV5-4	TRBJ2-3	TRBD1	14	TGTGCCAGCACCCGGACAGGAGTCACAGATACGCAGTATTTT	CASTRTGVTDTQYF
.	TRBV2	TRBJ2-5	TRBD2	13	TGTGCCAGCAATGGGGGGGGTGGGGAGACCCAGTACTTC	CASNGGGGETQYF
once	TRBV4-3	TRBJ2-1	TRBD2	14	TGCGCCAGCAGCCGTAGCGGGGGGGTATATGAGCAGTTCTTC	CASSRSGGVYEQFF
.	TRBV4-3	TRBJ1-2	.	16	TGCGCCAGCAGCCAAAATCGAGGGAGTTCTTCCTATGGCTACACCTTC	CASSQNRGSSSYGYTF
.	TRBV6-1	TRBJ2-7	.	13	TGTGCCAGCAGTATCACAGGGACCCACGAGCAGTACTTC	CASSITGTHEQYF
.	TRBV7-9	TRBJ1-4	.	15	TGTGCCAGCATCCAAGGTGGGGAGACTCATGAAAAACTGTTTTTT	CASIQGGETHEKLFF
.	TRBV5-1	TRBJ2-7	TRBD1	14	TGCGCCAGCAGCTTGGGGACAGACAGGGACGAGCAGTACTTC	CASSLGTDRDEQYF
.	TRBV7-2	TRBJ2-3	TRBD2	15	TGTGCCAGCAGCTTACAGCGGGGCTTCACAGATACGCAGTATTTT	CASSLQRGFTDTQYF
.	TRBV5-1	TRBJ2-4	TRBD2	16	TGCGCCAGCAGCTTAGCGGGGGGGCCGACGGTAAACATTCAGTACTTC	CASSLAGGPTVNIQYF
.	TRBV11-2	TRBJ1-1	TRBD1	15	TGTGCCAGCAGCTTAGTGGGACAGAGAAACACTGAAGCTTTCTTT	CASSLVGQRNTEAFF
once	TRBV6-1	TRBJ2-3	.	14	TGTGCCAGCAGTAGCGACAGATCCTCGGGTACGCAGTATTTT	CASSSDRSSGTQYF
.	TRBV11-3	TRBJ2-5	.	14	TGTGCCAGCAGCTTATCCGGGTGGGAAGAGACCCAGTACTTC	CASSLSGWEETQYF
.	TRBV23-1	TRBJ2-5	TRBD2	12	TGCGCCAGCCGGGGGGGAAAAGAGACCCAGTACTTC	CASRGGKETQYF
.	TRBV9	TRBJ2-3	.	12	TGTGCCAGCAGCGAGGGGGAATTTACGCAGTATTTT	CASSEGEFTQYF